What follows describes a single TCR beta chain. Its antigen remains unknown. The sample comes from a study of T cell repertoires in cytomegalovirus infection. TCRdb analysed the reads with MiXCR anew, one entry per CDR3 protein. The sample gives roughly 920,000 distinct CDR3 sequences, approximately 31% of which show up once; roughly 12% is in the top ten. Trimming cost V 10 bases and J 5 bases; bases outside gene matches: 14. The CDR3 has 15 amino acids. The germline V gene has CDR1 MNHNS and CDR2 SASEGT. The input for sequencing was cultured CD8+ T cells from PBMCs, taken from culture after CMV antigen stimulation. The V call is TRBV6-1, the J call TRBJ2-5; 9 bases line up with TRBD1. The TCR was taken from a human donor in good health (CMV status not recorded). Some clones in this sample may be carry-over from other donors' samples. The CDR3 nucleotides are TGTGCCACCTCCAAGGGGACAGGGAATGCCGAGACCCAGTACTTC. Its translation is CATSKGTGNAETQYF.